A selection of T cell receptor beta chains follows, all from one sample in a study of T cells in Graves' hyperthyroidism and ophthalmopathy. TCRdb independently ran MiXCR on the multiplex PCR reads; one entry per CDR3 protein. The sample includes 350,000 or so distinct CDR3 sequences, around 18% seen only once; the top ten take around 15%. The sample was blood. Every receptor here comes from a woman aged 40 to 50 with Graves' ophthalmopathy. Both conserved end residues are part of each CDR3. The order of the fields is V gene, clone size, D gene, J gene, CDR3 protein, CDR3 DNA. A D gene is named only where the DNA matches it firmly. Some rows mark clone size as missing; the rest say once, few, many or name a class of expanded clone.

TRBV20-1	many	.	TRBJ2-5	CSAQSRTLETQYF	TGCAGTGCTCAAAGTAGGACACTTGAGACCCAGTACTTC
TRBV6-5	many	.	TRBJ1-1	CASSYGEGLINTEAFF	TGTGCCAGCAGTTACGGGGAGGGCCTGATCAACACTGAAGCTTTCTTT
TRBV19	many	.	TRBJ1-2	CASSIRSDYGYTF	TGTGCCAGTAGTATCAGATCGGACTATGGCTACACCTTC
TRBV6-1	many	TRBD2	TRBJ2-7	CASSRKTSGTYEQYF	TGTGCCAGCAGTAGAAAGACTAGCGGCACCTACGAGCAGTACTTC
TRBV10-3	many	.	TRBJ1-5	CAISEPHGSGLDQPQHF	TGTGCCATCAGTGAGCCCCACGGATCCGGTCTCGATCAGCCCCAGCATTTT
TRBV12-3/TRBV12-4	.	TRBD1	TRBJ1-1	CASTLDRGGTEAFF	TGTGCCAGCACCCTGGACAGGGGAGGCACTGAAGCTTTCTTT
TRBV4-3	many	.	TRBJ1-2	CASSQGSGYGYTF	TGCGCCAGCAGCCAAGGTTCAGGGTATGGCTACACCTTC
TRBV6-2/TRBV6-3	many	TRBD1	TRBJ2-6	CASSPDRGQTGANVLTF	TGTGCCAGCAGCCCGGACAGGGGACAGACTGGGGCCAACGTCCTGACTTTC
TRBV10-1	many	TRBD1	TRBJ1-5	CASSDKGAESVNQPQHF	TGCGCCAGCAGTGACAAGGGGGCGGAATCGGTCAATCAGCCCCAGCATTTT
TRBV4-1	many	TRBD2	TRBJ2-3	CASSQEGTGGATDTQYF	TGCGCCAGCAGCCAAGAGGGGACCGGGGGGGCGACAGATACGCAGTATTTT
TRBV28	many	.	TRBJ2-7	CASTETGTDLWKQYF	TGTGCCAGCACTGAAACCGGGACCGATCTCTGGAAGCAGTACTTC
TRBV24-1	many	TRBD1	TRBJ2-7	CATSEGQGDAYEQYF	TGTGCCACCAGTGAGGGACAGGGTGATGCCTACGAGCAGTACTTC
TRBV5-1	many	.	TRBJ2-7	CASSSPLPGNYEQYF	TGCGCCAGCAGCTCCCCATTGCCAGGGAACTACGAGCAGTACTTC
TRBV6-5	many	.	TRBJ1-2	CASTPRPGAFYGYTF	TGTGCCAGCACCCCTCGACCCGGGGCCTTCTATGGCTACACCTTC
TRBV27	many	.	TRBJ2-3	CASSSRGYTQYF	TGTGCCAGCAGTTCACGGGGATATACGCAGTATTTT
TRBV5-1	many	.	TRBJ1-3	CASSLEGDGNTIYF	TGCGCCAGCAGCTTAGAAGGGGACGGAAACACCATATATTTT
TRBV18	.	.	TRBJ2-1	CASSFGVGNEQFF	TGTGCCAGCTCGTTCGGGGTGGGGAATGAGCAGTTCTTC
TRBV13	many	TRBD2	TRBJ2-7	CASRETSGIVYF	TGTGCCAGCAGGGAAACTAGCGGGATAGTGTACTTC
TRBV30	.	TRBD1	TRBJ1-1	CAWSDLGQGGNTEAFF	TGTGCCTGGAGCGACCTCGGACAGGGAGGGAACACTGAAGCTTTCTTT
TRBV28	many	.	TRBJ1-2	CASSLFAGSGYTF	TGTGCCAGCAGTTTATTCGCAGGGTCCGGCTACACCTTC
TRBV28	.	.	TRBJ2-7	CASSLGTLDFGEQYF	TGTGCCAGCAGTTTAGGGACATTGGATTTCGGCGAGCAGTACTTC
TRBV19	once	TRBD1	TRBJ2-7	CASNWGTGSNEQYF	TGTGCCAGTAATTGGGGGACAGGGTCCAACGAGCAGTACTTC
TRBV27	.	TRBD2	TRBJ2-1	CASSPRLAGDDNEQFF	TGTGCCAGCAGCCCGAGGCTAGCGGGAGACGACAATGAGCAGTTCTTC
TRBV18	.	TRBD2	TRBJ2-7	CASSQDNIAGYEQYF	TGTGCCAGCTCCCAAGATAATATAGCGGGCTACGAGCAGTACTTC
TRBV5-1	many	.	TRBJ1-1	CASSPLGSHNADEAFF	TGCGCCAGCAGCCCCTTGGGGTCACACAACGCGGATGAAGCTTTCTTT
TRBV9	.	.	TRBJ1-1	CASSVVIGSTTEAFF	TGTGCCAGCAGCGTAGTGATAGGGAGTACCACTGAAGCTTTCTTT
TRBV20-1	many	TRBD2	TRBJ2-1	CSARGEREAIYNEQFF	TGCAGTGCTAGGGGCGAGCGGGAAGCGATCTACAATGAGCAGTTCTTC
TRBV6-1	.	.	TRBJ1-2	CASREGWYGYTF	TGTGCCAGCAGGGAGGGTTGGTATGGCTACACCTTC
TRBV6-4	many	.	TRBJ1-2	CASSAMEGSGYGYTF	TGTGCCAGCAGTGCGATGGAGGGCTCGGGCTATGGCTACACCTTC
TRBV7-2	.	.	TRBJ1-5	CASSLGSWGNQPQHF	TGTGCCAGCAGCCTGGGAAGTTGGGGCAATCAGCCCCAGCATTTT
TRBV29-1	many	.	TRBJ1-5	CSVAEASTQHF	TGCAGCGTTGCTGAGGCCAGTACCCAGCATTTT
TRBV27	.	.	TRBJ1-5	CASSPPGGGIQPQHF	TGTGCCAGCAGCCCTCCCGGCGGGGGAATTCAGCCCCAGCATTTT
TRBV7-3	.	TRBD2	TRBJ2-3	CASRGTSGNSTDTQYF	TGTGCCAGCAGGGGGACTAGCGGGAATAGCACAGATACGCAGTATTTT
TRBV27	few	.	TRBJ1-5	CASSAHGNSNQPQHF	TGTGCCAGCAGTGCACATGGTAATAGCAATCAGCCCCAGCATTTT
TRBV7-2	many	.	TRBJ1-1	CASSWTSDTEAFF	TGTGCCAGCAGTTGGACATCCGACACTGAAGCTTTCTTT
TRBV15	.	TRBD2	TRBJ2-5	CATSRAAGVVETQYF	TGTGCCACCAGCAGAGCGGCGGGAGTGGTTGAGACCCAGTACTTC
TRBV15	many	.	TRBJ2-2	CATSRDGSNTGELFF	TGTGCCACCAGCAGAGACGGGTCGAACACCGGGGAGCTGTTTTTT
TRBV4-1	many	TRBD1	TRBJ1-6	CASSLYGDRVGSPLHF	TGCGCCAGCAGCCTCTACGGAGACAGGGTTGGTTCACCCCTCCACTTT
TRBV28	many	TRBD1	TRBJ2-5	CASNTGAGETQYF	TGTGCCAGCAACACAGGGGCAGGGGAGACCCAGTACTTC
TRBV20-1	many	TRBD1	TRBJ1-2	CSAGTGGSSYTF	TGCAGTGCGGGGACAGGGGGATCGAGCTACACCTTC
TRBV6-5	many	TRBD2	TRBJ2-7	CASNYVTSGSYPAEQYF	TGTGCCAGCAATTACGTGACTAGCGGGAGTTATCCGGCCGAGCAGTACTTC
TRBV12-3/TRBV12-4	many	TRBD2	TRBJ2-5	CASKARPGLAGAVGETQYF	TGTGCCAGCAAAGCAAGACCGGGACTAGCGGGAGCAGTGGGCGAGACCCAGTACTTC
TRBV6-5	many	TRBD1	TRBJ2-7	CASSYDRVYEQYF	TGTGCCAGCAGTTACGACAGGGTCTACGAGCAGTACTTC
TRBV30	many	.	TRBJ1-1	CAWIKMGWAGRGTEAFF	TGTGCCTGGATAAAAATGGGTTGGGCAGGCCGAGGCACTGAAGCTTTCTTT
TRBV28	many	.	TRBJ1-5	CASSLLGTPRQPQHF	TGTGCCAGCAGTTTATTGGGGACCCCTCGTCAGCCCCAGCATTTT
TRBV28	many	TRBD2	TRBJ2-7	CASSLEAGGSYEQYF	TGTGCCAGCAGCTTGGAGGCGGGAGGTTCCTACGAGCAGTACTTC
TRBV30	many	TRBD2	TRBJ2-7	CAGWTSGSYEQYF	TGTGCCGGGTGGACTAGCGGGAGCTACGAGCAGTACTTC
TRBV29-1	many	.	TRBJ1-1	CSAVRVGTWGMNTETFF	TGCAGCGCCGTGAGGGTGGGGACATGGGGTATGAACACTGAAACTTTCTTT
TRBV9	many	.	TRBJ1-1	CASSVSGGIDTEAFF	TGTGCCAGCAGCGTATCGGGGGGCATAGACACTGAAGCTTTCTTT
TRBV12-3/TRBV12-4	.	.	TRBJ2-6	CASSWTVGRFSGANVLTF	TGTGCCAGCAGTTGGACGGTCGGGCGATTCTCTGGGGCCAACGTCCTGACTTTC
TRBV6-1	.	.	TRBJ1-2	CASTIQGKNGYTF	TGTGCCAGCACTATACAGGGAAAAAATGGCTACACCTTC
TRBV6-1	many	TRBD2	TRBJ2-2	CASSELSGSSGELFF	TGTGCCAGCAGTGAACTGAGCGGGAGTTCCGGGGAGCTGTTTTTT
TRBV12-3/TRBV12-4	many	TRBD1	TRBJ2-7	CASSLRDRGGEQYF	TGTGCCAGCAGTTTAAGGGACAGGGGTGGCGAGCAGTACTTC
TRBV24-1	few	.	TRBJ1-2	CATRKEPVSYGYTF	TGTGCCACCAGGAAGGAGCCAGTCAGCTATGGCTACACCTTC
TRBV12-3/TRBV12-4	many	.	TRBJ1-5	CASRLGGGQPQHF	TGTGCCAGCAGACTGGGGGGGGGTCAGCCCCAGCATTTT
TRBV6-2/TRBV6-3	.	.	TRBJ1-2	CASSSAPWEDNYGYTF	TGTGCCAGCAGTTCCGCTCCCTGGGAAGACAATTATGGCTACACCTTC
TRBV12-3/TRBV12-4	many	.	TRBJ2-7	CASSLFGEQYF	TGTGCCAGCAGTTTGTTCGGCGAGCAGTACTTC
TRBV6-1	many	.	TRBJ1-2	CASSEVEGFYGYTF	TGTGCCAGCAGTGAAGTGGAGGGCTTCTATGGCTACACCTTC